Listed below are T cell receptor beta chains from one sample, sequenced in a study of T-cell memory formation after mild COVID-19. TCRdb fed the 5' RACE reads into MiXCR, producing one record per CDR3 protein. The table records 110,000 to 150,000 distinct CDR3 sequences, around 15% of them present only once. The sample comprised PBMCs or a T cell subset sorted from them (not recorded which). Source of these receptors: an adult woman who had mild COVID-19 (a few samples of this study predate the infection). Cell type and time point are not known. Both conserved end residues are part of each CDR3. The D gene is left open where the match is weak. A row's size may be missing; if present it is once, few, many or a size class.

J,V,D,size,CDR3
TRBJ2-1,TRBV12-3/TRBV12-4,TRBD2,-,CASSPRTSGSNRNEQFF
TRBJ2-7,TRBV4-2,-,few,CASSPLPQGYEQYF
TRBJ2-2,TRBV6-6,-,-,CASSYSFTELNTGELFF
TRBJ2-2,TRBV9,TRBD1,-,CASSVDRGRNGELFF
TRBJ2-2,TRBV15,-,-,CATSREQGLPGELFF
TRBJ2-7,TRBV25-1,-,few,CASSDWVPGEQYF
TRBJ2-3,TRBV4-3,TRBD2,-,CASSQRHDPGLASDTQYF
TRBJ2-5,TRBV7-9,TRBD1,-,CASSPSLPGQKQETQYF
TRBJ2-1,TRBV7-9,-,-,CASSHPAGSLGNEQFF
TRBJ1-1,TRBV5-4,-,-,CASSFTGTGDTEAFF
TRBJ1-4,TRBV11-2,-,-,CASSLDLWGRTNEKLFF
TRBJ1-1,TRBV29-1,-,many,CSVPRGGNTEAFF
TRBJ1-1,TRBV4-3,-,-,CASSKSAGTEAFF
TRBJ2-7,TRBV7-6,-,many,CASSPTNYEQYF
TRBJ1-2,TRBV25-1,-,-,CASSHGGLYGYTF
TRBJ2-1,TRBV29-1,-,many,CSVDLGRFTYNEQFF
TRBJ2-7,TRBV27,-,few,CASSFAQRGREQYF
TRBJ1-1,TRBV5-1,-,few,CASSLASAQEAFF
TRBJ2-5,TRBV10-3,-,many,CAISDGQGGEETQYF
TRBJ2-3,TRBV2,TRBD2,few,CATLAGATDTQYF
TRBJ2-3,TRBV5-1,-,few,CASSFRGREVADTQYF
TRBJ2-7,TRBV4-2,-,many,CASSPRGRSYEQYF
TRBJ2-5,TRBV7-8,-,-,CASSLTGSLVQTQYF
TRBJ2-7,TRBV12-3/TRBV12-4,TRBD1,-,CASSLVSGTGGEQYF
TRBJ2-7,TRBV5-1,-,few,CASSLGQGATSYEQYF
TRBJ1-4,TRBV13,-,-,CASSAGQPEKLFF
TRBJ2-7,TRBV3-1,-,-,CASSQFINEQYF
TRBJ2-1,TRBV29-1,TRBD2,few,CSVHSAGRNEQFF
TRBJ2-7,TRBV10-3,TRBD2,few,CAITTGGGYEQYF
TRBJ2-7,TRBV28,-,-,CASSSPWGGASYEQYF
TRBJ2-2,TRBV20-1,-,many,CSASPGQWDTGELFF
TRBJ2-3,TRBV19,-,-,CASSENPGLFFTDTQYF
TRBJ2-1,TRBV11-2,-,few,CASSLDLATSSYNEQFF
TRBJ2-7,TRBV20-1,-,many,CSAPDTTESSYEQYF
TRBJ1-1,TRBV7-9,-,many,CASSFWGRTEAFF
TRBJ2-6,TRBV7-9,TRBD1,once,CASSFLDRGNSGANVLTF
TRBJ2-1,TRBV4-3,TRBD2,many,CASSQASGLAGGQFF
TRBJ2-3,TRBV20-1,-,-,CSARVYGSRWADTQYF
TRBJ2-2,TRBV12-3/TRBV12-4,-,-,CASSFPGIAGTGELFF